The TCR beta chain described here comes from a study of OX40 agonist ivuxolimab in advanced cancers. Overall study: The drug used for patients, ivuxolimab, was an agonistic anti-OX40 (CD134) antibody. Patients in the trial were receiving intravenous ivuxolimab every 2 weeks, at doses of 0.01 to 10 mg/kg. Whole-study results and caveats: Also present in some nonresponders was a low level of normalized T-cell clonal expansion. Fewer expanded clones were found on average in CD4+ than in CD8+ T cells.

V lost 5 bases and J 6 bases, leaving 6 bases between the germline ends. The CDR3 is made up of 11 amino acids. Per the germline V gene, CDR1 is SNHLY and CDR2 is FYNNEI. Some clones are missing from TCRdb's copy, which holds only in-frame ones; the method was immunoSEQ multiplex PCR. Of 75,000 to 100,000 clones in the sample, about 84% were seen once. About this clone: Its antigen is not known.

This specimen consisted of CD4+ or CD8+ T cells sorted from blood, obtained in a trial of the OX40 agonist ivuxolimab. The rearrangement joins TRBV2 to TRBJ2-3; D ambiguous. This clonotype originated in an adult with an advanced solid tumor such as melanoma, head and neck, liver or kidney cancer. The CDR3 is CASSRKDTQYF. CDR3 coding DNA: TGTGCCAGCAGTAGGAAGGATACGCAGTATTTT.